This T cell receptor beta chain was found in a study of cytomegalovirus exposure and HLA in healthy donors. On this clone: The antigen remains undetermined.

Study observations and caveats: A later analysis by the authors found several of the most significant clusters apparently linked to common viral pathogens.

It was with 60 Vbeta and 13 Jbeta primers that the PCR ran. Method: immunoSEQ multiplex PCR; TCRdb's copy keeps in-frame clones and lacks some. The sample gives roughly 160,000 clones, approximately 80% of which show up once; around 2.2% is in the top ten. Specimen: PBMCs. This receptor was taken from a man aged 45-65 years in good health and CMV-seropositive.

The chain's CDR3 is CATQTGSYNEQFF. DNA of the CDR3: TGTGCCACCCAGACTGGATCCTACAATGAGCAGTTCTTC. The chain links TRBV7-8 to TRBJ2-1; D gene uncertain. The CDR3 spans 13 residues. V lost 10 bases and J lost 1, with 11 bases in between. In germline, CDR1 is SGHVS, CDR2 FQNEAQ.